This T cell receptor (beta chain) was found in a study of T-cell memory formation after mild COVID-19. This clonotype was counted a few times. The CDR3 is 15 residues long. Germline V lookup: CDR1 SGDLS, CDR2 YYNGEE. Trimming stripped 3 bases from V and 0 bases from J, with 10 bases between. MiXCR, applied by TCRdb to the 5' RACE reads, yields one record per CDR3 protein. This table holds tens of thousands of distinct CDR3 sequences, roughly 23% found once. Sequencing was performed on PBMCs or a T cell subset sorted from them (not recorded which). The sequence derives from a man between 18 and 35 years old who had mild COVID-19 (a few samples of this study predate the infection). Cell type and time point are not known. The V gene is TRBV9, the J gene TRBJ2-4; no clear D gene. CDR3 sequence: CASSGSQRAKNIQYF. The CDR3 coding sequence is TGTGCCAGCAGCGGGTCTCAGAGAGCCAAAAACATTCAGTACTTC.